The source of this T cell receptor beta chain is a study of beta chain features in type 1 diabetes. Germline V gene lookup returns CDR1 SNHLY and CDR2 FYNNEI. The ends lost 4 bases at V and 5 bases at J; junction bases unmatched: 8. The CDR3 runs to 15 residues. There are a few counts of this clone. Expressed TCRB transcripts were sequenced, since all the RNA that had been isolated was reverse transcribed. Profiling relied on immunoSEQ multiplex PCR, and the TCRdb table lists in-frame clones only, not all of them. Of 900,000 or so clones in the sample, 17% are singletons; the top ten hold 0.023%. The V call is TRBV2, the J call TRBJ1-2, with 9 bases matching TRBD1. The TCR comes from a woman aged 18-29 years in good health. Sequencing was performed on naive CD4+ T cells from blood. The CDR3 protein is CASSALQGARYGYTF. In nucleotides, the CDR3 is TGTGCCAGCAGTGCCCTACAGGGGGCGCGATATGGCTACACCTTC.